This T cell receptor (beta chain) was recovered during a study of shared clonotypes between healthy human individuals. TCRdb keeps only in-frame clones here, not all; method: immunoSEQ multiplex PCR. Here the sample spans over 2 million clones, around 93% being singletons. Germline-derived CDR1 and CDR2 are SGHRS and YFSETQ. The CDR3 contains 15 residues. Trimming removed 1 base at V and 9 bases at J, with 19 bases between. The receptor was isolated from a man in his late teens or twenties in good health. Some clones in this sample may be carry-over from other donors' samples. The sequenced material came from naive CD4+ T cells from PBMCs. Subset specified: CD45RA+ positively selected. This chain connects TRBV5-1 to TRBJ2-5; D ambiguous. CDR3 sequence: CASSLTYGLYSPQYF. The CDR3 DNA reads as TGCGCCAGCAGCTTGACGTACGGCCTTTATAGCCCCCAGTACTTC.